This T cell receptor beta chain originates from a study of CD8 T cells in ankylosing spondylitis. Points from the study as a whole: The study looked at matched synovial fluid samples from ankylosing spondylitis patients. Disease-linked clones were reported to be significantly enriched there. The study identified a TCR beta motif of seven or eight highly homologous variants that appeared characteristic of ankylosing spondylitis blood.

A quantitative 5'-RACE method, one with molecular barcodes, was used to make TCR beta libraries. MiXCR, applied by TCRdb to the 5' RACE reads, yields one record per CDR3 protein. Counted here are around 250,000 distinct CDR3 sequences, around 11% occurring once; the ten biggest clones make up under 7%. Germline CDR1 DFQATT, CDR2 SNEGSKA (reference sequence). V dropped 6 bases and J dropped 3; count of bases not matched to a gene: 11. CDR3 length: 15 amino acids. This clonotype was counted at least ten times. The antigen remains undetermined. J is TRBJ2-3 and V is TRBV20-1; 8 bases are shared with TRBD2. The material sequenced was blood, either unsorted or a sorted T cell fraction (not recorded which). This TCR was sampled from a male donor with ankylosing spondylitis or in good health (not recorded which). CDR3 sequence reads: CSADAAAGGTDTQYF. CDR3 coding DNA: TGCAGTGCCGATGCCGCTGCGGGAGGAACAGATACGCAGTATTTT.